Listed here are 14 T cell receptor beta chains from one sample, sequenced in a study of T cell responses to AZD1222 COVID-19 vaccine. The repertoire was sequenced with immunoSEQ multiplex PCR; TCRdb's copy has only in-frame clones and lacks some. The sample includes almost 80,000 clones, roughly 87% of them seen just once. The specimen comprised peripheral blood, sampled on day 0 of AZD1222 vaccination. Source of these receptors: an adult in good health.

The chain has TRBV27 and TRBJ2-2, with D unresolved. V was trimmed by 0 bases and J by 7 bases, leaving 6 bases between them. Germline V gives CDR1 MNHEY, CDR2 SMNVEV (reference sequence). The CDR3 consists of 13 residues. This CDR3 reads CASSLSAGGELFF. DNA for the CDR3: TGTGCCAGCAGTTTATCGGCTGGCGGGGAGCTGTTTTTT.

The genes are TRBV28 and TRBJ1-6; 12 nucleotides match TRBD1. This CDR3 is 15 amino acids long. CDR1 MDHEN and CDR2 SYDVKM come from the germline V gene. Unmatched junction bases numbered 7, after V lost 6 bases and J lost 10 bases. The CDR3 DNA is TGTGCCAGCAGCCAAGGGACAGGGGGCAAATCACCCCTCCACTTT. This sequence encodes CASSQGTGGKSPLHF.

The chain recombines TRBV12-3 or TRBV12-4 with TRBJ1-5; the D is unclear. The CDR3 spans 13 residues. Trimming removed 3 bases at V and 4 bases at J, with 7 bases between. The CDR3 region has the DNA TGTGCCAGCAGTTTTTCTTGGAATCAGCCCCAGCATTTT. Translating it yields CASSFSWNQPQHF.

In regard to this clone: The identical CDR3 is also encoded by other nucleotide sequences in the sample. CDR3 protein: CASSPGTSGSIYNEQFF. CDR3 bases: TGCGCCAGCAGCCCCGGGACTAGCGGGAGTATCTACAATGAGCAGTTCTTC. This chain uses TRBV5-1 with TRBJ2-1, with 14 bases fitting TRBD2. Germline CDR1 SGHRS, CDR2 YFSETQ. The CDR3 has 17 amino acids. Losses at the gene ends were 4 bases for V and 3 bases for J; bases not matched to a gene: 6.

The chain employs TRBV9 and TRBJ2-7, with D perhaps being TRBD1 or TRBD2 (5 bases each). Germline V lookup: CDR1 SGDLS, CDR2 YYNGEE. Trimming removed 6 bases from V and 3 bases from J, with 13 bases in between. This CDR3 region has 13 residues. In DNA form, the CDR3 reads TGTGCCAGCACCCCCGCTGGGGGCTACGAGCAGTACTTC. It yields the protein CASTPAGGYEQYF.

The chain couples TRBV27 to TRBJ2-7; D call uncertain. The V gene's germline CDR1 is MNHEY and CDR2 SMNVEV (reference sequence). Deletions cut 3 bases from V and 1 base from J, with 7 bases between. The CDR3 is 13 residues long. In DNA, the CDR3 is TGTGCCAGCAGTTTGCCCGGTTCCTACGAGCAGTACTTC. Amino acid sequence: CASSLPGSYEQYF.

In the case of this clone: Other DNA sequences from this sample encode an identical CDR3 as well. The chain carries TRBV29-1 and TRBJ2-5; D gene ambiguous. The V gene lost 0 bases and the J gene lost 5 bases, with 1 base spanning the gap. This CDR3 has 10 residues. Germline V gives CDR1 SQVTM, CDR2 ANQGSEA. CDR3 residues: CSVEEETQYF. CDR3 nucleotides: TGCAGCGTTGAAGAGGAGACCCAGTACTTC.

This CDR3 is CASSPSGSSNEQYF. CDR3 coding DNA: TGTGCCAGCAGCCCTAGCGGGAGTAGTAACGAGCAGTACTTC. The genes are TRBV7-9 and TRBJ2-7; 10 bases line up with TRBD2. Germline V gives CDR1 SEHNR, CDR2 FQNEAQ (reference sequence). The CDR3 is made up of 14 amino acids. After removal of 5 bases from V and 5 bases from J, the junction contained 6 bases not matched to a gene. Filled out from reference TRBV7-9 and TRBJ2-7, the complete variable domain reads DTGVSQNPRHKITKRGQNVTFRCDPISEHNRLYWYRQTLGQGPEFLTYFQNEAQLEKSRLLSDRFSAERPKGSFSTLEIQRTEQGDSAMYLCASSPSGSSNEQYFGPGTRLTVT.

In its sample, this clone was seen once. V is TRBV18 and J is TRBJ2-7; either TRBD1 or TRBD2 may fit D (5 bases each). The germline V gene has CDR1 KGHSH and CDR2 LQKENI. Trimming pared 6 bases from V and 0 bases from J, leaving 12 bases between. The CDR3 is made up of 14 amino acids. In DNA form, the CDR3 reads TGTGCCAGCTCTGGGACGGAGAGCTCCTACGAGCAGTACTTC. Protein sequence: CASSGTESSYEQYF.

V and J are TRBV27 and TRBJ2-5, with TRBD1 matching over 9 bases. Germline CDR1 reads MNHEY; CDR2 reads SMNVEV (reference sequence). V shed 0 bases, J shed 1 base, and the junction held 3 bases outside the gene matches. The CDR3 contains 16 residues. The DNA of the CDR3 is TGTGCCAGCAGTTTATCGGGGACAGGGAGCCAAGAGACCCAGTACTTC. Amino acids: CASSLSGTGSQETQYF.

The chain links TRBV11-1 to TRBJ2-3; D gene unclear. The CDR3 runs to 13 residues. The V gene's germline CDR1 is SGHAT and CDR2 FQDESV (reference sequence). With 6 bases removed from V and 1 base from J, the gap between germline ends came to 8 bases. This CDR3 reads CASRLSGTDTQYF. CDR3 sequence (DNA): TGTGCCAGCAGACTATCAGGCACAGATACGCAGTATTTT.

J is TRBJ2-7 and V is TRBV7-9, with a tentative D call TRBD1 (5 bases). The CDR3 spans 14 residues. The V end lost 4 bases, the J end lost 2 bases, and 12 bases lay between the germline ends. Germline CDR1 is SEHNR and CDR2 is FQNEAQ (reference sequence). As DNA, the CDR3 is TGTGCCAGCAGCTCTGCGACAGTTCCCTACGAGCAGTACTTC. Its protein product is CASSSATVPYEQYF.

The chain couples TRBV11-2 to TRBJ2-2; perhaps D is TRBD1 or TRBD2 (7 bases each). The length of the CDR3 is 13 residues. CDR1 SGHAT and CDR2 FQNNGV come from the germline V gene. V was cut by 5 bases and J by 6 bases, with 10 bases left in between. The CDR3 loop reads CASSAGGAGELFF. DNA of the CDR3: TGTGCCAGCAGCGCAGGGGGGGCCGGGGAGCTGTTTTTT. Full variable domain (missing parts from reference TRBV11-2 and TRBJ2-2): EAGVAQSPRYKIIEKRQSVAFWCNPISGHATLYWYQQILGQGPKLLIQFQNNGVVDDSQLPKDRFSAERLKGVDSTLKIQPAKLEDSAVYLCASSAGGAGELFFGEGSRLTVL.

J is TRBJ2-1 and V is TRBV5-8; TRBD1 or TRBD2 may be the D gene (6 bases each). The CDR3 totals 16 residues. Trimming cost V 2 bases and J 8 bases, with 20 bases left between them. Germline-derived CDR1 and CDR2 are SGHTS and YDEGEE. Here the CDR3 reads CASSFEWIEGGDEQFF. CDR3 DNA sequence: TGTGCCAGCAGCTTTGAGTGGATAGAGGGGGGCGATGAGCAGTTCTTC. Together with reference TRBV5-8 and TRBJ2-1, the CDR3 gives the full variable domain: EAGVTQSPTHLIKTRGQQATLRCSPISGHTSVYWYQQALGLGLQFLLWYDEGEERNRGNFPPRFSGRQFPNYSSELNVNALELEDSALYLCASSFEWIEGGDEQFFGPGTRLTVL.